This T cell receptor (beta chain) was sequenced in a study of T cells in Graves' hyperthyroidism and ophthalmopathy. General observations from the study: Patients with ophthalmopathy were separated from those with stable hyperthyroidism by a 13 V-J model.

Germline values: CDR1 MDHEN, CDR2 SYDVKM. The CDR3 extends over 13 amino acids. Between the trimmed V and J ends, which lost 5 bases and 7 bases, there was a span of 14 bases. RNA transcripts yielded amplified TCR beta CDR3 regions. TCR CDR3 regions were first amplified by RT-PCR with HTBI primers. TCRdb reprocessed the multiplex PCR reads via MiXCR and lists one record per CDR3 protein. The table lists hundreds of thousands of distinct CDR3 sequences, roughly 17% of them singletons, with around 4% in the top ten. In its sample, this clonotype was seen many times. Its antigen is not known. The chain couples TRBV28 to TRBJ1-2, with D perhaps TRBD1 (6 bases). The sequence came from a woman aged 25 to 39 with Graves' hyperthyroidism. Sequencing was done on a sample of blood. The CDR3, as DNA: TGTGCCAGCAGTCTTCAGGGGAAGGGTGGCTACACCTTC. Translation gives CASSLQGKGGYTF.